This TCR beta chain came from a study of radiotherapy plus CTLA-4 blockade in lung cancer. Assay used: immunoSEQ multiplex PCR; TCRdb lists only in-frame clones, some missing. The sample consists of tens of thousands of clones, approximately 79% of them appearing once. V lost 5 bases and J lost 4, with 8 bases in between. This CDR3 contains 13 residues. Germline assignment: CDR1 SGHNT and CDR2 YENEEA. This rearrangement joins TRBV11-3 to TRBJ1-4; D remains ambiguous. The sequencing used peripheral blood, collected from a patient treated with radiotherapy plus ipilimumab. This sequence originates from a human donor with non-small cell lung cancer who had a complete response to radiotherapy plus ipilimumab. CDR3 DNA sequence: TGTGCCAGCAGCACGGAAGTTAATGAAAAACTGTTTTTT. Amino acid sequence: CASSTEVNEKLFF.